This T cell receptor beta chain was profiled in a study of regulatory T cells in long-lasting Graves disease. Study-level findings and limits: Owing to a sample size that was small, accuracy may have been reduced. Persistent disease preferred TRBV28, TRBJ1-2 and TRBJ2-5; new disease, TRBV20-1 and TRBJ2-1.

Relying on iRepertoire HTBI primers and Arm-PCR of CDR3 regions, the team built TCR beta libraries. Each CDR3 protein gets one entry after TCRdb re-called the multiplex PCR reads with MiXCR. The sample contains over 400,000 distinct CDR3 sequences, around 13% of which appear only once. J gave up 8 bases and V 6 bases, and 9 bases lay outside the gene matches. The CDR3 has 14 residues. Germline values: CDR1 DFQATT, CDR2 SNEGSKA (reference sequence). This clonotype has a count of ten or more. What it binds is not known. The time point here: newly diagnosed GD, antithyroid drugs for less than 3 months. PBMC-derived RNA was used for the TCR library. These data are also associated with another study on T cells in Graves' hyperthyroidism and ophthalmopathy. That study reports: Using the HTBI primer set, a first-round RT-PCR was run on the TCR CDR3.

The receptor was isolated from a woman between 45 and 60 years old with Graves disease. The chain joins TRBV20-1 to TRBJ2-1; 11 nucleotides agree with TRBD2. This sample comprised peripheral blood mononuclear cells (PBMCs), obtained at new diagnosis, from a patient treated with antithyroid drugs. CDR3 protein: CSALSGRAVDEQFF. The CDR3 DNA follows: TGCAGTGCCCTTAGCGGGAGGGCGGTGGATGAGCAGTTCTTC.